The source of this TCR beta chain is a study of T-cell memory formation after mild COVID-19. TCRdb re-derived calls from the 5' RACE reads in MiXCR, one entry per CDR3 protein. The table records about 340,000 distinct CDR3 sequences, approximately 22% of them present only once. Overall study results and limits: Clones contracting day 15 to 85 were balanced CD4/CD8; later expanders leaned CD4+.

Comments on this clonotype: Its target is not known.

Germline V gives CDR1 LNHDA, CDR2 SQIVND (reference sequence). The CDR3 is made up of 13 amino acids. Trimming removed 7 bases from V and 0 bases from J, with 9 bases in between. The material sequenced was PBMCs or a T cell subset sorted from them (not recorded which). The receptor comes from a young man who had mild COVID-19 (a few samples of this study predate the infection). Cell type and time point are not known. This chain joins TRBV19 and TRBJ2-5, with D maybe TRBD1 (6 bases). CDR3 sequence: CASTGQHQETQYF. CDR3 coding DNA: TGTGCCAGTACAGGACAGCACCAAGAGACCCAGTACTTC.